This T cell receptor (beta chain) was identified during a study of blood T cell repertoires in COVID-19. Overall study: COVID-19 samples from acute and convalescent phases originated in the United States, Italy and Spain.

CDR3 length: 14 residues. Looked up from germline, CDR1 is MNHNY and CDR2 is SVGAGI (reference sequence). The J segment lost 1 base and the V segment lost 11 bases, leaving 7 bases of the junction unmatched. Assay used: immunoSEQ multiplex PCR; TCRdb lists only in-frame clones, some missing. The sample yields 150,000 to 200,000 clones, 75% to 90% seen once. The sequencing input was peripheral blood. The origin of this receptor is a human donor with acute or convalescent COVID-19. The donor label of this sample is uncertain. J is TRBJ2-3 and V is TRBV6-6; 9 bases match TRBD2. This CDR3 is CALGASGGTDTQYF. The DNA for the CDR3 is TGTGCCCTAGGGGCTAGCGGGGGCACAGATACGCAGTATTTT.